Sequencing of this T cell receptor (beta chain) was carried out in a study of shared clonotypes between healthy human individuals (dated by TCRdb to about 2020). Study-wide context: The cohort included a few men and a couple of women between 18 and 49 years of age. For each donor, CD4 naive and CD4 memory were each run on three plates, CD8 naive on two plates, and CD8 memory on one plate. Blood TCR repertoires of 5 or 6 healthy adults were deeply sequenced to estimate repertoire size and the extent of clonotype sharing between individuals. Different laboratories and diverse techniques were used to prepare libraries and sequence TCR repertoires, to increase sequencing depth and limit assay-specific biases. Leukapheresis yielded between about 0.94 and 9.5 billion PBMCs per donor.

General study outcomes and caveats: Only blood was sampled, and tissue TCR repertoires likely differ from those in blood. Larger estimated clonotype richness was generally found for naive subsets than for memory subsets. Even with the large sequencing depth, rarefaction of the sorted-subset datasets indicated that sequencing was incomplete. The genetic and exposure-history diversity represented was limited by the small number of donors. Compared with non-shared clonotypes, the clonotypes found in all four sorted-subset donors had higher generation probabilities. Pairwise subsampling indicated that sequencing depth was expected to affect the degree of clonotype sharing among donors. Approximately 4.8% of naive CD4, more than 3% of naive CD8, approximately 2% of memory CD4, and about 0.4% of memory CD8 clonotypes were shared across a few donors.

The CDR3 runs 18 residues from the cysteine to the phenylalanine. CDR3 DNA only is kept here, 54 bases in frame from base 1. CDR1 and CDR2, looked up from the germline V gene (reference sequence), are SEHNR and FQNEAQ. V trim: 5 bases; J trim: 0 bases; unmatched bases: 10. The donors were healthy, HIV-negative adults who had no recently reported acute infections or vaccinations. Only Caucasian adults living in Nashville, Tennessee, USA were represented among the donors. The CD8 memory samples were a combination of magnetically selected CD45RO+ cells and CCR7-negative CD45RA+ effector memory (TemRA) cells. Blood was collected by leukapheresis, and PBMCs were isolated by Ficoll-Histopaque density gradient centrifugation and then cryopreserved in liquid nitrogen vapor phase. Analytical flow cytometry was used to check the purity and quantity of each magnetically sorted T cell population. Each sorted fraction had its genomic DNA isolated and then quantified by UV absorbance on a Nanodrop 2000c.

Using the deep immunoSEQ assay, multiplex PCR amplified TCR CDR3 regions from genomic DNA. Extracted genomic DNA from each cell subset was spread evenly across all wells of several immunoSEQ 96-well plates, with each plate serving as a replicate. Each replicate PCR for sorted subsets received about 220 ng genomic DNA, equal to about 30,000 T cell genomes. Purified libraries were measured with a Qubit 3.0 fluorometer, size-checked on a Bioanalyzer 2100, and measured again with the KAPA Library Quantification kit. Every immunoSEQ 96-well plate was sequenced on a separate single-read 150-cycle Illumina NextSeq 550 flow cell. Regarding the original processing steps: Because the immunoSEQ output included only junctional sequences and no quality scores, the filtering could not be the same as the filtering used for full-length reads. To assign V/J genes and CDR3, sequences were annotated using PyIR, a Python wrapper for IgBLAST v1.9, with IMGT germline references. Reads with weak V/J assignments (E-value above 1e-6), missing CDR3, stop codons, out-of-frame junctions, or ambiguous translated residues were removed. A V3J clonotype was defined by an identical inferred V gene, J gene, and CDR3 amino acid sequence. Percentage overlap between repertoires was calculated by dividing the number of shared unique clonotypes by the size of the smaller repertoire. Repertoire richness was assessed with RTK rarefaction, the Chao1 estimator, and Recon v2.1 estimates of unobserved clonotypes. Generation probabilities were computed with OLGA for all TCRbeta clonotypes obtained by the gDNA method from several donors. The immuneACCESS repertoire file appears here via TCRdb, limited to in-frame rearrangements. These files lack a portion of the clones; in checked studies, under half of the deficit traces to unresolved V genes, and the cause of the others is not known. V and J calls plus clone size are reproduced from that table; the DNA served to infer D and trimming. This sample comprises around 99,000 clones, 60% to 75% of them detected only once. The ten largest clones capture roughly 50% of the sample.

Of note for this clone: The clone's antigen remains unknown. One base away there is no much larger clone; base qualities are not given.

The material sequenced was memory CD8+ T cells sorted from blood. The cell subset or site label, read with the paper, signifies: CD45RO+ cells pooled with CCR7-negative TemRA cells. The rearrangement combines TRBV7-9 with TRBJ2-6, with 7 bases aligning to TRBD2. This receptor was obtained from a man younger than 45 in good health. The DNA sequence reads TGTGCCAGCAGCCATGTGGTAGCGGGCCACTCTGGGGCCAACGTCCTGACTTTC. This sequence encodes CASSHVVAGHSGANVLTF.